This T cell receptor beta chain was recorded in a study of T cells after yellow fever vaccination. Study-wide results and caveats: Repertoires sorted by FACS could include abundant clonotypes that are contaminants from the bulk population. Overlap between CD4 and CD8 compartments was detected for a small share of clonotypes. Booster samples showed a return of most primary-vaccination clones (around 96% CD4, around 85% CD8).

Note on this clonotype: No antigen is known for it.

5'RACE template switching produced TCR cDNA carrying a universal primer site and UMIs. TCRdb reprocessed the 5' RACE reads via MiXCR and lists one record per CDR3 protein. The table records 80,000 to 100,000 distinct CDR3 sequences, 5.8% of them present only once. Per the germline V gene, CDR1 is SGHTA and CDR2 is FQGNSA. The CDR3 has 14 residues. V was shortened by 5 bases and J by 3 bases, with 14 bases between the two germline ends. This TCR came from a man younger than 35 who received the YFV17D yellow fever vaccine. The source material was CD8+ T cells sorted from PBMCs, sampled 10 days after the yellow fever booster vaccination. The V call is TRBV7-2, the J call TRBJ2-7; the D is unclear. CDR3 bases: TGTGCCAGCAGCGCCCCAGGATCGGACTACGAGCAGTACTTC. Translated, it gives CASSAPGSDYEQYF.